This T cell receptor beta chain was recorded in a study of identical twins. Whole-study findings and limits: Carriage of fewer insertions was seen in abundant cord blood beta clonotypes, whereas memory repertoires showed none.

Comment on this clonotype: Its matching antigen is unknown.

TCRdb fed the 5' RACE reads into MiXCR, producing one record per CDR3 protein. The sample records about 470,000 distinct CDR3 sequences, roughly 24% being singletons. Deletions cut 0 bases from V and 3 bases from J, with 8 bases between. The CDR3 loop spans 14 amino acids. The germline V gene has CDR1 LNHNV and CDR2 YYDKDF (reference sequence). These same records also appear under a second study, on T cells expressing NK-cell markers. That paper notes: One of the eight sequenced donors was seronegative, whereas the other seven were HCMV-seropositive. The CD3+CD56-NKG2C+ fraction of several donors was likewise dominated by these clonotypes. Expanded NKG2C+ T cell clones were not confirmed as HCMV-specific.

The sequencing sample was made of CD4+ T cells sorted from blood. V gene TRBV15 combines with J gene TRBJ1-2; D may be TRBD1 (5 bases). This clonotype originated in a woman younger than 35 in good health. The CDR3 loop is CATSREAGDYGYTF. In DNA, the CDR3 is TGTGCCACCAGCAGAGAAGCGGGGGACTATGGCTACACCTTC.